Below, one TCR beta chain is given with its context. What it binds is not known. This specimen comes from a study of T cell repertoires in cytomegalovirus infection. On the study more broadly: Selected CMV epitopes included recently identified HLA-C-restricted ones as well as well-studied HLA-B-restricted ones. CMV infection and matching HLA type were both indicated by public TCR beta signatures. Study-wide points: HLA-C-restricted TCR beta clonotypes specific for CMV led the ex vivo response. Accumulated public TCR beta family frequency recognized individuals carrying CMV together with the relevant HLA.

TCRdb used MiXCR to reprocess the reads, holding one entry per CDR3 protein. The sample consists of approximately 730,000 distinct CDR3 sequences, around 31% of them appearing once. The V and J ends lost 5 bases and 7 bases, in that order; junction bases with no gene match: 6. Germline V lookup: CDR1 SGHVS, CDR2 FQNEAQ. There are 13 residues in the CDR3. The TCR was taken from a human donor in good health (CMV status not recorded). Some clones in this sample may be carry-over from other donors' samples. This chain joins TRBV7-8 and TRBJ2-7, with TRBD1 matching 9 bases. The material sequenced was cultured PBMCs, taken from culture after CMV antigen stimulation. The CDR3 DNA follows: TGTGCCAGCAGCATGGACAGGGGTCGGGAGCAGTACTTC. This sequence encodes CASSMDRGREQYF.